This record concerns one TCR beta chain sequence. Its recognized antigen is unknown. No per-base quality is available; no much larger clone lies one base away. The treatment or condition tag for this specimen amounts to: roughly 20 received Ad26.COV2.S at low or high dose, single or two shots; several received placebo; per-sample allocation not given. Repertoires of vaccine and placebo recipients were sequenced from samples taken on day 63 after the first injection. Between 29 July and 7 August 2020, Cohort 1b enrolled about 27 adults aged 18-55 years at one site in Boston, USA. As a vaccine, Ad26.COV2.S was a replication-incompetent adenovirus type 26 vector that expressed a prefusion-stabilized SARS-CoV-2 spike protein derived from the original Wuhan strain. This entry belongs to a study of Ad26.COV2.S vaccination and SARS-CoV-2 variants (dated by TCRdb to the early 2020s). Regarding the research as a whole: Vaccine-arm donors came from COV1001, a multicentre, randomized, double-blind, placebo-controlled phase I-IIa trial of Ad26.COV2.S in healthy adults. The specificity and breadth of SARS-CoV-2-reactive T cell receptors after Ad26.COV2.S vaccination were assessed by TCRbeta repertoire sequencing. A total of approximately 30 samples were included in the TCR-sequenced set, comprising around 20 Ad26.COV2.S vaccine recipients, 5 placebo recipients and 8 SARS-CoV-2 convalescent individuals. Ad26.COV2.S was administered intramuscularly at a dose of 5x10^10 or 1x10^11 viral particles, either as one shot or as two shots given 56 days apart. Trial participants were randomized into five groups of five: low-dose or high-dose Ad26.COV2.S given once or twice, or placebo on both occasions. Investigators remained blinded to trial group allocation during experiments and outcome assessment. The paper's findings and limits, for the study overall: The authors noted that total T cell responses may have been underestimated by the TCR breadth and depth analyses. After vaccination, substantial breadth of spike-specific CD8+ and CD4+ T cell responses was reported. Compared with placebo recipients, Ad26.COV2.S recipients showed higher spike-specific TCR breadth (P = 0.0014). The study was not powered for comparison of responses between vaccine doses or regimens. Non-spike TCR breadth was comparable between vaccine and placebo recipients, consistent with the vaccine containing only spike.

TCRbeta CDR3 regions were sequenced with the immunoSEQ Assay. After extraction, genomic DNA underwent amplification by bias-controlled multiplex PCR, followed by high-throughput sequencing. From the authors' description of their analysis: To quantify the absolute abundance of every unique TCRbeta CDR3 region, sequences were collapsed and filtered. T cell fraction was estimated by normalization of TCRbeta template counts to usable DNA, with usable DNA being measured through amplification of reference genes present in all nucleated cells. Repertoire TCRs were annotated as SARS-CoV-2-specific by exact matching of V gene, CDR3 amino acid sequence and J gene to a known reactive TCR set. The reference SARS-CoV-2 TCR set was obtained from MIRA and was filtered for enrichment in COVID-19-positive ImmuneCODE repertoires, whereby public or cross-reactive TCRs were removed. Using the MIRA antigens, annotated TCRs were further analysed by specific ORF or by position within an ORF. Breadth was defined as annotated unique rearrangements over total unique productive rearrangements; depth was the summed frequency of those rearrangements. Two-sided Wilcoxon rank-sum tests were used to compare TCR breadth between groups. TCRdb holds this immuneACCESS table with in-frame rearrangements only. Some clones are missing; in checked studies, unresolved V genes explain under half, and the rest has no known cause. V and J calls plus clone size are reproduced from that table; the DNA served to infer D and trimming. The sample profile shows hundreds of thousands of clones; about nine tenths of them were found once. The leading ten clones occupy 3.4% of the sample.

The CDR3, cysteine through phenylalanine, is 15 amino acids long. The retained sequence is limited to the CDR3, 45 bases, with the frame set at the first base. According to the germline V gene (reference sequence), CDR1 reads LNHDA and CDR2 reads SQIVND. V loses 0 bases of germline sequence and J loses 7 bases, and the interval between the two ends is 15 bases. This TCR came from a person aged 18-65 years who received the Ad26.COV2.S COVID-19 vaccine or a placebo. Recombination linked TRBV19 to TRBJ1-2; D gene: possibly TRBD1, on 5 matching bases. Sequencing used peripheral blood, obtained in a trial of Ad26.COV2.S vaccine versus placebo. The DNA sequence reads TGTGCCAGTAGTATAGATCCCGGGGGAGTTGGTGGCTACACCTTC. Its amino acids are CASSIDPGGVGGYTF. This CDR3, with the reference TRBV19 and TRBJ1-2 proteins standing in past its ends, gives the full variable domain DGGITQSPKYLFRKEGQNVTLSCEQNLNHDAMYWYRQDPGQGLRLIYYSQIVNDFQKGDIAEGYSVSREKKESFPLTVTSAQKNPTAFYLCASSIDPGGVGGYTFGSGTRLTVV.